The text below deals with one T cell receptor beta chain. The CDR3 spans 15 residues. Trimming took 5 bases from V and 2 from J, leaving 12 bases between them. The V gene's germline CDR1 is MDHEN and CDR2 SYDVKM. TCRdb keeps only in-frame clones here, not all; method: immunoSEQ multiplex PCR. Of approximately 300,000 clones listed, about 84% were seen once; the top ten hold 1.5% to 2%. This sample was included in a study of blood T cell repertoires in COVID-19. On the study more broadly: Sample material is recorded as cDNA or gDNA derived from T cells, B-cell-depleted T cells, or PBMCs.

This clonotype originated in a woman between 45 and 60 years old with acute or convalescent COVID-19. V is TRBV28 and J is TRBJ1-4, with D unclear. Sequencing was carried out using peripheral blood. The CDR3 region has the DNA TGTGCCAGCAGTCCCCTCGTGGCCACTAATGAAAAACTGTTTTTT. Translated: CASSPLVATNEKLFF.